The rows below give T cell receptor beta chains drawn from one sample of a study of shared clonotypes between healthy human individuals. Method: immunoSEQ multiplex PCR; TCRdb's copy keeps in-frame clones and lacks some. The sample yields roughly 550,000 clones, roughly 95% seen once. What was sequenced was naive CD8+ T cells sorted from blood. The receptor source for this set is a woman in her 30s in good health. Each CDR3 is given with its conserved first and last residue.

V: TRBV5-6
J: TRBJ2-2
CDR3: CASSLGGLAKAGELFF

V: TRBV15
J: TRBJ1-2
CDR3: CATSRVKGLYGYTF

V: TRBV14
J: TRBJ2-7
CDR3: CASSQDGSVYEQYF

V: TRBV28
J: TRBJ2-1
CDR3: CASTPMQGVKYNEQFF

V: TRBV13
J: TRBJ1-5
CDR3: CASSPTSNQPQHF

V: TRBV18
J: TRBJ1-1
CDR3: CASSPPGQGDTEAFF

V: TRBV2
J: TRBJ2-7
CDR3: CASSAGVTYEQYF

V: TRBV7-9
J: TRBJ2-5
CDR3: CASSLQLAEETQYF

V: TRBV25-1
J: TRBJ2-1
CDR3: CASADQNFRHNEQFF

V: TRBV27
J: TRBJ2-3
CDR3: CASTTGEFADTQYF

V: TRBV5-4
J: TRBJ2-7
CDR3: CASSPGLALSPSSYEQYF

V: TRBV5-1
J: TRBJ1-3
CDR3: CASSFLYSRPSGNTIYF

V: TRBV7-2
J: TRBJ2-7
CDR3: CASSSTPSYEQYF

V: TRBV29-1
J: TRBJ2-1
CDR3: CSVEGEGQGTYNEQFF

V: TRBV29-1
J: TRBJ2-1
CDR3: CSVEWGGTSGRASYNEQFF

V: TRBV28
J: TRBJ2-4
CDR3: CASSLMAGKNIQYF

V: TRBV5-6
J: TRBJ1-2
CDR3: CASSWMDGGYGYTF

V: TRBV11-2
J: TRBJ2-7
CDR3: CASSLGTGVRTYEQYF

V: TRBV9
J: TRBJ1-2
CDR3: CASSALRELPYGYTF

V: TRBV9
J: TRBJ2-1
CDR3: CASSVDLGLAYEQFF

V: TRBV27
J: TRBJ2-1
CDR3: CASSYPPGGSYNEQFF

V: TRBV27
J: TRBJ1-2
CDR3: CASSSGGGYGYTF

V: TRBV7-2
J: TRBJ2-3
CDR3: CASSLVLGAGTTDTQYF

V: TRBV6-6
J: TRBJ1-1
CDR3: CASSYSRNTEAFF

V: TRBV10-3
J: TRBJ2-7
CDR3: CAISEPQGEQYF

V: TRBV7-9
J: TRBJ2-7
CDR3: CASSLSSRYEQYF

V: TRBV7-8
J: TRBJ2-1
CDR3: CASSLFETHISYNEQFF

V: TRBV7-8
J: TRBJ2-7
CDR3: CASSLAPSTYEQYF

V: TRBV5-3
J: TRBJ1-5
CDR3: CARSTDRTGLEQPQHF

V: TRBV27
J: TRBJ2-7
CDR3: CASSGTPGEQYF

V: TRBV30
J: TRBJ1-1
CDR3: CAWSYGGGTEAFF

V: TRBV7-2
J: TRBJ2-7
CDR3: CASSPNQGPDEQYF

V: TRBV28
J: TRBJ1-2
CDR3: CASSVGRVYGYTF

V: TRBV19
J: TRBJ2-7
CDR3: CASSIWTGSSYEQYF

V: TRBV27
J: TRBJ2-1
CDR3: CASTYRASGRGEQFF

V: TRBV28
J: TRBJ2-5
CDR3: CASSPTRLETQYF

V: TRBV5-1
J: TRBJ1-1
CDR3: CASSSRREGTNTEAFF

V: TRBV6-5
J: TRBJ2-3
CDR3: CASSYTEKGDTQYF

V: TRBV28
J: TRBJ1-3
CDR3: CASSLFFGPPTGNTIYF

V: TRBV2
J: TRBJ2-7
CDR3: CASSQTGDSYEQYF

V: TRBV28
J: TRBJ2-7
CDR3: CASSHIYEQYF

V: TRBV9
J: TRBJ2-7
CDR3: CASSVGLAGGYEQYF

V: TRBV7-3
J: TRBJ1-4
CDR3: CASSATGGAGEKLFF

V: TRBV7-9
J: TRBJ2-1
CDR3: CASSFGVGAYNEQFF

V: TRBV15
J: TRBJ2-7
CDR3: CATSRDRGTGEQYF

V: TRBV5-8
J: TRBJ2-1
CDR3: CASSSLSTSGRSYNEQFF

V: TRBV27
J: TRBJ2-7
CDR3: CASSPILAGGLYEQYF

V: TRBV7-9
J: TRBJ2-1
CDR3: CASSPTGADYNEQFF

V: TRBV11-2
J: TRBJ1-5
CDR3: CASSLAGDSNQPQHF

V: TRBV15
J: TRBJ2-3
CDR3: CATSGGLAGPSSTDTQYF